These 28 T cell receptor beta chains were sequenced from one sample in a study of immune evolution from preneoplasia to lung adenocarcinoma. Data came from immunoSEQ multiplex PCR; TCRdb stores just in-frame clones and leaves some out. The sample yields 5,600 or so clones, about 70% seen once. The sample taken for sequencing was FFPE lung adenocarcinoma in situ tissue. The source is a person aged 60-79 years with lung adenocarcinoma.

In DNA, the CDR3 is TGTGCCAGCAGTGGGCAGGGGGACTCACCCCTCCACTTT. This codes for CASSGQGDSPLHF. The chain couples TRBV2 to TRBJ1-6; TRBD1 matches 7 bases. V was pared by 4 bases and J by 10 bases, with 4 bases of the junction left unmatched. The length of the CDR3 is 13 residues. The germline V gene encodes CDR1 SNHLY and CDR2 FYNNEI.

The chain joins TRBV5-6 to TRBJ2-7; possibly TRBD1 for D (7 bases). Trimming took off 0 bases at V and 6 bases at J, with 16 bases between the two ends. The germline gives CDR1 SGHDT, CDR2 YYEEEE. The CDR3 consists of 15 residues. CDR3 protein: CASSLAGGTVFEQYF. The CDR3 region has the DNA TGTGCCAGCAGCTTGGCCGGAGGGACAGTTTTCGAGCAGTACTTC.

V usage is TRBV30 and J usage is TRBJ2-2, with D hard to call. Per the germline V gene, CDR1 is GTSNPN and CDR2 is SVGIG (reference sequence). This CDR3 is built from 14 residues. The germline V and J ends were trimmed by 0 bases and 3 bases, with 8 bases remaining between them. The CDR3 bases are TGTGCCTGGAGTGTCGGCCGGGACACCGGGGAGCTGTTTTTT. As protein: CAWSVGRDTGELFF.

Only one count was recorded for this clone. V and J are TRBV4-3 and TRBJ2-1, with D maybe TRBD2 (6 bases). The CDR3 sequence is 15 residues long. Trimming stripped 1 base from V and 1 base from J, with 8 bases between. CDR1 LGHNA and CDR2 YSLEER come from the germline V gene. CDR3 sequence: CASSQVAESYNEQFF. The CDR3 DNA sequence: TGCGCCAGCAGCCAAGTAGCGGAATCCTACAATGAGCAGTTCTTC.

The chain has TRBV9 and TRBJ2-3, with D tentatively TRBD1 (5 bases). Between the trimmed V and J ends, which lost 0 bases and 6 bases, there was a span of 5 bases. Looked up from germline, CDR1 is SGDLS and CDR2 is YYNGEE. CDR3 length: 12 amino acids. The CDR3 bases are TGTGCCAGCAGCGTAGACAGGGATACGCAGTATTTT. Its translation: CASSVDRDTQYF.

The rearrangement uses TRBV7-9 and TRBJ2-6; D call uncertain. Trimming took 7 bases from V and 4 from J, leaving 8 bases between them. This CDR3 has 13 amino acids. Germline V lookup: CDR1 SEHNR, CDR2 FQNEAQ (reference sequence). The CDR3 region is CASNPSGANVLTF. Written as DNA, the CDR3 is TGTGCCAGCAACCCGTCCGGGGCCAACGTCCTGACTTTC.

This sequence joins TRBV11-2 and TRBJ1-1, with a possible D match to TRBD1 (6 bases). V was pared by 6 bases and J by 6 bases, with 17 bases between. The CDR3 covers 14 residues. The germline gives CDR1 SGHAT, CDR2 FQNNGV. The CDR3 region has the DNA TGTGCCAGCAGTCTAGGGGGGAGCTATTCTGAAGCTTTCTTT. Its protein product is CASSLGGSYSEAFF.

The chain carries TRBV7-9 and TRBJ2-2; the D gene is possibly TRBD2 (6 bases). Trimming removed 1 base from V and 7 bases from J, with 7 bases in between. The CDR3 runs 13 residues. Germline values: CDR1 SEHNR, CDR2 FQNEAQ (reference sequence). The CDR3, as DNA: TGTGCCAGCAGCTTAGGCGGGAACGGGGAGCTGTTTTTT. It translates to CASSLGGNGELFF.

This chain connects TRBV5-1 to TRBJ1-1; weak D call: TRBD1 (6 bases). The germline V and J ends were trimmed by 0 bases and 4 bases, with 13 bases remaining between them. Germline CDR1 SGHRS, CDR2 YFSETQ. The CDR3 is 15 residues long. The CDR3 sequence is CASSLAAGASTEAFF. In DNA form, the CDR3 reads TGCGCCAGCAGCTTGGCCGCAGGGGCGAGCACTGAAGCTTTCTTT.

The rearrangement links TRBV4-3 to TRBJ1-2; 7 bases agree with TRBD1. CDR1 and CDR2 from the germline V gene are LGHNA and YSLEER. Trimming at V came to 1 base and at J to 8 bases, leaving 4 bases not matched to a gene. The CDR3 is made up of 13 amino acids. CDR3 protein: CASSQGTGYGYTF. The CDR3 DNA reads as TGCGCCAGCAGCCAAGGGACAGGATACGGCTACACCTTC.

V gene TRBV9 combines with J gene TRBJ2-1; 12 nucleotides match TRBD2. Trimming removed 4 bases from V and 6 bases from J; junction bases left unmatched: 8. This CDR3 contains 16 residues. Germline CDR1 reads SGDLS; CDR2 reads YYNGEE. Written as DNA, the CDR3 is TGTGCCAGCAGCAGTACTAGCGGGGGGACTCCCAATGAGCAGTTCTTC. Its protein is CASSSTSGGTPNEQFF.

This chain connects TRBV28 to TRBJ1-5, with 7 bases fitting TRBD1. Trimming removed 7 bases from V and 2 bases from J; junction bases left unmatched: 11. CDR1 is MDHEN, CDR2 SYDVKM, per germline. This CDR3 has 16 residues. The CDR3 DNA reads as TGTGCCAGCAATCCTAACAGGGGTTTCGGCAATCAGCCCCAGCATTTT. Its protein product is CASNPNRGFGNQPQHF.

This chain connects TRBV4-1 to TRBJ1-5; no reliable D call. CDR3 size: 16 residues. Germline CDR1 reads MGHRA; CDR2 reads YSYEKL. V lost 3 bases, J lost 2 bases, and 14 bases lay in between. The CDR3 loop reads CASSQGIYRGNQPQHF. Written as DNA, the CDR3 is TGCGCCAGCAGCCAGGGCATTTATAGAGGCAATCAGCCCCAGCATTTT.

Only one count was recorded for this clone. V usage is TRBV10-3 and J usage is TRBJ2-5, with 10 bases identical to TRBD2. This CDR3 has 14 residues. Losses at the gene ends were 0 bases for V and 5 bases for J; bases not matched to a gene: 0. Germline values: CDR1 ENHRY, CDR2 SYGVKD. The CDR3 coding sequence is TGTGCCATCAGTGAGTCACTAGCGGGGGAGACCCAGTACTTC. It is translated as CAISESLAGETQYF.

The V gene is TRBV20-1, the J gene TRBJ1-2, with D unclear. The V end was cut by 0 bases, the J end by 8 bases, with 7 bases between. The CDR3 is made up of 11 amino acids. CDR1 and CDR2 from the germline V gene are DFQATT and SNEGSKA (reference sequence). In nucleotides, the CDR3 is TGCAGTGCTAGAGATCAATGGGGCTACACCTTC. This encodes CSARDQWGYTF.

The rearrangement links TRBV7-8 to TRBJ1-6; tentative D call: TRBD1 (6 bases). Trimming took 2 bases from V and 1 from J, leaving 12 bases between them. The CDR3 totals 17 residues. Germline CDR1 and CDR2: SGHVS and FQNEAQ. CDR3 DNA: TGTGCCAGCAGCTTAAGACAGGATGCTTCCTATAATTCACCCCTCCACTTT. This codes for CASSLRQDASYNSPLHF.

The chain carries TRBV7-9 and TRBJ2-7, with 9 positions matching TRBD1. The CDR3 totals 14 residues. Losses at the gene ends were 5 bases for V and 5 bases for J; bases not matched to a gene: 7. Germline loops: CDR1 SEHNR, CDR2 FQNEAQ (reference sequence). The CDR3 coding sequence is TGTGCCAGCAGCATGCCGGGACAGGGCCACGAGCAGTACTTC. This translates into CASSMPGQGHEQYF.

V and J are TRBV19 and TRBJ2-1, with D hard to call. The CDR3 runs to 13 residues. V was cut by 3 bases and J by 6 bases, with 9 bases left in between. The germline V gene encodes CDR1 LNHDA and CDR2 SQIVND (reference sequence). As DNA, the CDR3 is TGTGCCAGTAGTATTCTCCCGGGCAATGAGCAGTTCTTC. Amino acid sequence: CASSILPGNEQFF.

This clone was found once. The chain links TRBV7-2 to TRBJ2-7; 7 bases are a match to TRBD2. CDR3 length: 13 residues. CDR1 is SGHTA and CDR2 is FQGNSA in the germline V gene. Trimming removed 2 bases from V and 3 bases from J; junction bases left unmatched: 1. CDR3: CASSLWTSYEQYF. The CDR3, as DNA: TGTGCCAGCAGCTTATGGACTAGCTACGAGCAGTACTTC.

The chain links TRBV28 to TRBJ1-5, with D possibly being TRBD1 (5 bases). The CDR3 length is 17 residues. Germline assignment: CDR1 MDHEN and CDR2 SYDVKM. The V and J ends lost 1 base and 1 base respectively, with 14 bases between them. The CDR3 region is CASSLSRGRTSNQPQHF. CDR3 coding DNA: TGTGCCAGCAGTTTATCCCGGGGCAGGACAAGCAATCAGCCCCAGCATTTT.

The V and J genes are TRBV7-9 and TRBJ1-4, with D possibly matching TRBD1 (6 bases). V lost 5 bases to trimming and J lost 7 bases, with 17 bases between them. This CDR3 has 15 amino acids. Germline V lookup: CDR1 SEHNR, CDR2 FQNEAQ (reference sequence). CDR3 sequence: CASSPDSGGREKLFF. CDR3 nucleotides: TGTGCCAGCAGCCCGGACAGCGGGGGTCGTGAAAAACTGTTTTTT.

The gene calls are TRBV6-6 and TRBJ1-5, with 12 nucleotides matching TRBD1. Looked up from germline, CDR1 is MNHNY and CDR2 is SVGAGI (reference sequence). This CDR3 comprises 14 residues. Losses at the gene ends were 11 bases for V and 6 bases for J; bases not matched to a gene: 8. Here the CDR3 reads CASGTGGISQPQHF. The CDR3 nucleotides read TGTGCCTCCGGGACAGGGGGCATTAGTCAGCCCCAGCATTTT.

This clone was observed a single time. CDR3 loop: CSVAVGGQQYF. The CDR3 DNA reads TGCAGCGTTGCTGTTGGGGGCCAGCAGTACTTC. The chain recombines TRBV29-1 with TRBJ2-5; D perhaps matches TRBD1 (6 bases). The CDR3 totals 11 residues. V was shortened by 4 bases and J by 11 bases, with 14 bases between the two germline ends. Per germline, CDR1 SQVTM and CDR2 ANQGSEA.

V usage is TRBV5-1 and J usage is TRBJ1-3; D might be TRBD1 (6 bases). This CDR3 region has 16 residues. CDR1 and CDR2 from the germline V gene are SGHRS and YFSETQ. V lost 1 base and J lost 3, with 14 bases in between. CDR3 DNA sequence: TGCGCCAGCAGCTTGCCCCCGGCAGGGGTTGGAAACACCATATATTTT. Translating it yields CASSLPPAGVGNTIYF.

The CDR3 DNA reads as TGTGCCAGCTCTAAGCAGAGCACAGATACGCAGTATTTT. Its protein product is CASSKQSTDTQYF. This chain joins TRBV18 and TRBJ2-3; D is unclear. CDR1 is KGHSH and CDR2 is LQKENI in the germline V gene. The CDR3 sequence is 13 residues long. V gave up 6 bases and J gave up 0 bases, with 7 bases separating them. Complete variable domain (other parts from reference TRBV18 and TRBJ2-3): NAGVMQNPRHLVRRRGQEARLRCSPMKGHSHVYWYRQLPEEGLKFMVYLQKENIIDESGMPKERFSAEFPKEGPSILRIQQVVRGDSAAYFCASSKQSTDTQYFGPGTRLTVL.

This chain joins TRBV5-1 and TRBJ2-2, with D perhaps matching TRBD1 or TRBD2 (6 bases each). The germline CDR1 and CDR2 sequences are SGHRS and YFSETQ. Trimming removed 5 bases from V and 4 bases from J, with 12 bases in between. The CDR3 is 14 amino acids. The CDR3 DNA follows: TGCGCCAGCAGGGAGGGGGTGACCACCGGGGAGCTGTTTTTT. It specifies CASREGVTTGELFF.

The V call is TRBV5-1, the J call TRBJ2-3, with 7 nucleotides matching TRBD1. Trimming removed 4 bases from V and 9 bases from J; junction bases left unmatched: 11. The CDR3 runs 14 residues. The germline CDR1 and CDR2 sequences are SGHRS and YFSETQ. The DNA of the CDR3 is TGCGCCAGCAGCACCAGACAGGGAACAAGCACGCAGTATTTT. Translating gives CASSTRQGTSTQYF.

The chain employs TRBV27 and TRBJ2-5; maybe TRBD1 (6 bases). Between the trimmed V and J ends, which lost 5 bases and 2 bases, there was a span of 15 bases. The CDR3 extends over 15 amino acids. In germline, CDR1 is MNHEY, CDR2 SMNVEV (reference sequence). The DNA of the CDR3 is TGTGCCAGCAGTCAGGGGCCCGGGCATCAAGAGACCCAGTACTTC. Its protein product is CASSQGPGHQETQYF.